These 13 T cell receptor beta chains share one sample of origin, sequenced in a study of cytomegalovirus exposure and HLA in healthy donors. Vbeta (60) and Jbeta (13) primers were used in the PCR. Libraries were prepared by immunoSEQ multiplex PCR; TCRdb keeps only in-frame clonotypes and omits some of them. Here the sample spans approximately 120,000 clones, approximately 81% being singletons. The specimen was PBMCs. All receptors derive from a man aged 18 to 35 in good health and CMV-seropositive.

The chain has TRBV7-9 and TRBJ2-2; 11 bases are a match to TRBD1. The CDR3 spans 16 residues. Germline CDR1 is SEHNR and CDR2 is FQNEAQ (reference sequence). Losses at the gene ends were 5 bases for V and 4 bases for J; bases not matched to a gene: 6. Here the CDR3 reads CASSRRTGGTTGELFF. The DNA of the CDR3 is TGTGCCAGCAGCCGTCGGACAGGGGGCACCACCGGGGAGCTGTTTTTT.

V gene TRBV9 combines with J gene TRBJ2-3, with D perhaps TRBD1 (6 bases). Germline CDR1 is SGDLS and CDR2 is YYNGEE. The V gene lost 3 bases and the J gene lost 2 bases, with 13 bases spanning the gap. The CDR3 loop spans 15 amino acids. The CDR3 DNA follows: TGTGCCAGCAGCGGGACAGAAGTTTACACAGATACGCAGTATTTT. Translating it yields CASSGTEVYTDTQYF.

The rearrangement joins TRBV30 to TRBJ2-7, with TRBD1 matching over 7 bases. Unmatched junction bases numbered 6, after V lost 0 bases and J lost 1 base. The CDR3 is 15 residues long. Germline CDR1 reads GTSNPN; CDR2 reads SVGIG (reference sequence). CDR3 in DNA: TGTGCCTGGAGTGTACCGGGACAGCTTTCCTACGAGCAGTACTTC. The encoded protein is CAWSVPGQLSYEQYF.

This sequence joins TRBV4-1 and TRBJ2-5; D not certain. CDR3 length: 17 amino acids. Trimming cost V 1 base and J 1 base, with 16 bases left between them. Germline V gene sequence: CDR1 MGHRA, CDR2 YSYEKL. As DNA, the CDR3 is TGCGCCAGCAGCCAAGGCCCCCCCGCGGCGCTCCAAGAGACCCAGTACTTC. Its translation: CASSQGPPAALQETQYF.

This chain uses TRBV6-5 with TRBJ2-5, with 7 nucleotides matching TRBD1. The V and J ends lost 6 bases and 0 bases, in that order; junction bases with no gene match: 4. CDR1 is MNHEY and CDR2 is SVGAGI in the germline V gene. The CDR3 sequence is 14 residues long. CDR3 residues: CASSKGQNQETQYF. The CDR3 DNA is TGTGCCAGCAGCAAGGGACAGAACCAAGAGACCCAGTACTTC.

This rearrangement joins TRBV29-1 to TRBJ2-1; 8 positions agree with TRBD1. Trimming removed 6 bases from V and 0 bases from J; junction bases left unmatched: 4. The CDR3 is made up of 14 amino acids. Germline V lookup: CDR1 SQVTM, CDR2 ANQGSEA. The CDR3 coding sequence is TGCAGCGTCGTGACAGGGGACTCCTACAATGAGCAGTTCTTC. Translating it yields CSVVTGDSYNEQFF.

The V call is TRBV6-4, the J call TRBJ1-6; 10 positions agree with TRBD1. This CDR3 is 15 amino acids long. Germline V gene data show CDR1 as MRHNA and CDR2 as SNTAGT. The V segment lost 2 bases and the J segment 5 bases; nucleotides outside the gene matches: 0. The CDR3 DNA follows: TGTGCCAGCAGTGACGGGACAGGGGATAATTCACCCCTCCACTTT. Translation: CASSDGTGDNSPLHF.

The chain couples TRBV2 to TRBJ2-7; weak D call: TRBD1 (6 bases). The V and J ends lost 6 bases and 4 bases respectively, with 16 bases between them. Germline CDR1 reads SNHLY; CDR2 reads FYNNEI. The CDR3 has 14 amino acids. The CDR3 region has the DNA TGTGCCAGCAGGCCCCGGACAGATTTTTACGAGCAGTACTTC. Amino acid sequence: CASRPRTDFYEQYF.

This chain joins TRBV2 and TRBJ2-1; a weak D match, TRBD2 (5 bases). V shed 1 base and J shed 10 bases, with 14 bases lying between them. Germline-derived CDR1 and CDR2 are SNHLY and FYNNEI. CDR3 size: 14 residues. The CDR3, as DNA: TGTGCCAGCAGTGAAGGGGCCGATTCGGGGGAGCAGTTCTTC. This translates into CASSEGADSGEQFF.

The J gene is TRBJ2-1, the V gene TRBV11-2, with D unresolved. The V and J ends lost 4 bases and 10 bases respectively, with 11 bases between them. Germline assignment: CDR1 SGHAT and CDR2 FQNNGV. The CDR3 covers 12 residues. For the CDR3, the DNA is TGTGCCAGCAGCTCCCCCTCGAGGGAGCAGTTCTTC. This sequence encodes CASSSPSREQFF.

V and J are TRBV5-1 and TRBJ2-7, with unresolved D. The CDR3 contains 14 residues. The germline V gene has CDR1 SGHRS and CDR2 YFSETQ. The V end lost 0 bases, the J end lost 6 bases, and 13 bases lay between the germline ends. The CDR3 region has the DNA TGCGCCAGCAGCTTGGGCCTCCCAAGGAGCGAGCAGTACTTC. Translating gives CASSLGLPRSEQYF.

The chain couples TRBV7-9 to TRBJ1-5, with D unclear. The CDR3 totals 12 residues. Looked up from germline, CDR1 is SEHNR and CDR2 is FQNEAQ (reference sequence). V lost 6 bases and J 4 bases, leaving 7 bases between the germline ends. CDR3 sequence reads: CASSTGNQPQHF. In DNA form, the CDR3 reads TGTGCCAGCAGTACGGGGAATCAGCCCCAGCATTTT.

The CDR3 here is CASSPMEIFRLAGRGSGELFF. CDR3 DNA: TGTGCCAGCAGCCCTATGGAGATTTTTCGTCTAGCGGGAAGAGGATCCGGGGAGCTGTTTTTT. The V gene is TRBV27, the J gene TRBJ2-2; TRBD2 matches 9 bases. Germline CDR1 and CDR2: MNHEY and SMNVEV (reference sequence). The CDR3 contains 21 residues. The trim removed 6 bases at V and 6 bases at J, leaving 26 bases unmatched.